This TCR beta chain was captured by sequencing in a study of blood T cell repertoires in COVID-19. Study-wide background: The United States, Italy and Spain were the sources of the acute and convalescent COVID-19 samples. T cells, B-cell-depleted T cells, or PBMCs provided the cDNA or gDNA that served as material.

The CDR3 spans 16 residues. The ends were cut back, 3 bases at V and 5 bases at J, with 16 bases in the middle. In germline, CDR1 is SGHTA, CDR2 FQGNSA. Authors' processing steps: Counts of nucleated cells, estimated from reference gene primer amplification, were obtained. The assay was immunoSEQ multiplex PCR, and TCRdb's table has in-frame clones only and misses some. The V and J calls and the clone size are those of that table, but D and trimming were determined from the DNA. The profile covers about 210,000 clones, with 92% appearing a single time and approximately 1.2% taken by the ten largest. The chain joins TRBV7-2 to TRBJ2-2, with D tentatively TRBD2 (5 bases). Sequenced material: peripheral blood. This receptor was obtained from a man under 40 with acute or convalescent COVID-19. CDR3 in amino acids: CASSLEWRRRTGELFF. The CDR3 DNA is TGTGCCAGCAGCTTGGAATGGCGGAGGCGGACCGGGGAGCTGTTTTTT. Together with reference TRBV7-2 and TRBJ2-2, the CDR3 gives the full variable domain: GAGVSQSPSNKVTEKGKDVELRCDPISGHTALYWYRQSLGQGLEFLIYFQGNSAPDKSGLPSDRFSAERTGGSVSTLTIQRTQQEDSAVYLCASSLEWRRRTGELFFGEGSRLTVL.